These 14 T cell receptor beta chains were all obtained from the same sample, sequenced in a study of blood T cell repertoires in COVID-19 (dated by TCRdb to 2018 to 2021). Library method: the immunoSEQ multiplex PCR assay. TCRdb retrieved this table from immuneACCESS and kept in-frame rearrangements only. Not all clones are present; in checked studies, unresolved V genes account for under half, and no reason is known for the remainder. Present in this sample are 70,000 to 75,000 clones, roughly 85% of which were seen just once. The ten largest clonotypes hold 5.1% of the sample. Sequencing was carried out using peripheral blood. The receptors come from a human donor in a cohort sampled during active COVID-19.

The chain combines TRBV15 with TRBJ2-1, with TRBD2 matching 8 bases. The V and J ends lost 3 bases and 6 bases, in that order; junction bases with no gene match: 10. This CDR3 spans 16 amino acids. Germline V gene lookup returns CDR1 LNHNV and CDR2 YYDKDF (reference sequence). Here the CDR3 reads CATSRNPGGAVNEQFF. As DNA, the CDR3 is TGTGCCACCAGCAGGAACCCGGGGGGGGCAGTCAATGAGCAGTTCTTC.

The chain combines TRBV18 with TRBJ1-1; 7 bases agree with TRBD1. The germline V gene has CDR1 KGHSH and CDR2 LQKENI. With V trimmed by 4 bases and J by 0 bases, 11 bases remained unmatched. The CDR3 totals 17 residues. The CDR3 is CASSQLPGQLMNTEAFF. The CDR3 DNA sequence: TGTGCCAGCTCACAACTCCCGGGACAGTTAATGAACACTGAAGCTTTCTTT.

The chain uses TRBV30 and TRBJ2-2; 8 bases map to TRBD2. The CDR3 loop spans 16 amino acids. With 1 base clipped from V and 4 bases from J, the junction kept 8 bases outside the gene matches. Germline V gene data show CDR1 as GTSNPN and CDR2 as SVGIG (reference sequence). The CDR3 is CAWSGDSGVGTGELFF. In DNA, the CDR3 is TGTGCCTGGAGTGGGGATAGCGGGGTGGGCACCGGGGAGCTGTTTTTT.

The chain couples TRBV13 to TRBJ2-2; D is ambiguous. The V end was cut by 3 bases, the J end by 1 base, with 3 bases between. This CDR3 region has 13 residues. The germline V gene has CDR1 PRHDT and CDR2 FYEKMQ (reference sequence). The CDR3 coding sequence is TGTGCCAGCAGCTTCGGGAACACCGGGGAGCTGTTTTTT. Translating it yields CASSFGNTGELFF.

This clone was picked up a small number of times. The chain joins TRBV19 to TRBJ2-2; the D gene is possibly TRBD2 (5 bases). Germline V lookup: CDR1 LNHDA, CDR2 SQIVND (reference sequence). The CDR3 contains 17 residues. The V and J ends lost 7 bases and 7 bases respectively, with 25 bases between them. In DNA, the CDR3 is TGTGCCAGTATAACCTCTGGCAGCGGCCAGCTCGGCGGGGAGCTGTTTTTT. It encodes CASITSGSGQLGGELFF.

V usage is TRBV3-1 (or the pseudogene TRBV3-2) and J usage is TRBJ2-3; TRBD2 matches 8 bases. Trimming took 4 bases from V and 7 from J; bases not matched to a gene: 10. The CDR3 spans 15 residues. CDR1 is LGHDT, CDR2 YNNKEL, per germline (reference sequence). CDR3 in DNA: TGTGCCAGCAGCCCCGGACTAGCCCCTTCCTATACGCAGTATTTT. Its translation: CASSPGLAPSYTQYF.

The chain carries TRBV7-2 and TRBJ2-1; 13 bases map to TRBD2. The CDR3 sequence is 15 residues long. V shed 3 bases, J shed 9 bases, and the junction held 5 bases outside the gene matches. The germline V gene encodes CDR1 SGHTA and CDR2 FQGNSA. CDR3 nucleotides: TGTGCCAGCAGCTTCGAGGGACTAGCGGGACGTGAGCAGTTCTTC. Its translation is CASSFEGLAGREQFF.

In this sample, this clone turned up once. The J gene is TRBJ2-5, the V gene TRBV21-1; the DNA was not compared with TRBD2, the D call given in the table. TRBV21-1 is deemed a pseudogene. CDR3 length: 13 residues. The CDR3 DNA reads as TGTGCCAGCAGCAAACCACGGCGGGAGACCCAGTACTTC. Translated, it gives CASSKPRRETQYF.

The V and J genes are TRBV9 and TRBJ2-7; D is perhaps TRBD1 (9 bases). Germline-derived CDR1 and CDR2 are SGDLS and YYNGEE. Trimming stripped 0 bases from V and 2 bases from J, with 30 bases between. CDR3 length equals 21 residues. Written as DNA, the CDR3 is TGTGCCAGCAGCGTAGTGGGGACAGGGCACCGAGCGGGGGCCGCCACCTACGAGCAGTACTTC. Residues: CASSVVGTGHRAGAATYEQYF.

The sample holds many counts of this clone. The chain links TRBV15 to TRBJ2-1; TRBD2 is a possible D gene (5 bases). This CDR3 is built from 15 residues. CDR1 and CDR2 from the germline V gene are LNHNV and YYDKDF (reference sequence). With 4 bases removed from V and 8 bases from J, the gap between germline ends came to 18 bases. CDR3 sequence: CATSTDGEPSHEQFF. As DNA, the CDR3 is TGTGCCACCAGCACGGACGGGGAACCCAGCCATGAGCAGTTCTTC. The entire variable domain, with the rest obtained from reference TRBV15 and TRBJ2-1, is as follows: DAMVIQNPRYQVTQFGKPVTLSCSQTLNHNVMYWYQQKSSQAPKLLFHYYDKDFNNEADTPDNFQSRRPNTSFCFLDIRSPGLGDTAMYLCATSTDGEPSHEQFFGPGTRLTVL.

The J gene is TRBJ2-7, the V gene TRBV7-2; a weak D match, TRBD2 (6 bases). Trimming removed 1 base at V and 2 bases at J, with 12 bases between. This CDR3 has 15 residues. Germline-derived CDR1 and CDR2 are SGHTA and FQGNSA. CDR3 DNA: TGTGCCAGCAGCTTAGGTAGTAGCGGCACCTACGAGCAGTACTTC. It translates to CASSLGSSGTYEQYF.

This chain connects TRBV6-1 to TRBJ1-4; D is ambiguous. The V and J ends lost 1 base and 0 bases respectively, with 6 bases between them. This CDR3 comprises 15 residues. The germline V gene encodes CDR1 MNHNS and CDR2 SASEGT. CDR3 amino acids: CASSEGLATNEKLFF. The CDR3 coding sequence is TGTGCCAGCAGTGAAGGGCTTGCAACTAATGAAAAACTGTTTTTT.

J is TRBJ2-7 and V is TRBV2; TRBD2 is a possible D gene (6 bases). This CDR3 is built from 12 residues. V lost 1 base to trimming and J lost 6 bases, with 7 bases between them. In germline, CDR1 is SNHLY, CDR2 FYNNEI. The CDR3 DNA reads as TGTGCCAGCAGTGAAGTGGGGGGCGAGCAGTACTTC. Translating it yields CASSEVGGEQYF.

The chain employs TRBV10-3 and TRBJ2-1, with 10 bases that match TRBD2. Per the germline V gene, CDR1 is ENHRY and CDR2 is SYGVKD. The CDR3 runs 15 residues. V dropped 8 bases and J dropped 7; count of bases not matched to a gene: 11. CDR3 sequence reads: CAIGEGRTSGNEQFF. The CDR3 coding sequence is TGTGCCATCGGAGAGGGTAGGACTAGCGGTAATGAGCAGTTCTTC.